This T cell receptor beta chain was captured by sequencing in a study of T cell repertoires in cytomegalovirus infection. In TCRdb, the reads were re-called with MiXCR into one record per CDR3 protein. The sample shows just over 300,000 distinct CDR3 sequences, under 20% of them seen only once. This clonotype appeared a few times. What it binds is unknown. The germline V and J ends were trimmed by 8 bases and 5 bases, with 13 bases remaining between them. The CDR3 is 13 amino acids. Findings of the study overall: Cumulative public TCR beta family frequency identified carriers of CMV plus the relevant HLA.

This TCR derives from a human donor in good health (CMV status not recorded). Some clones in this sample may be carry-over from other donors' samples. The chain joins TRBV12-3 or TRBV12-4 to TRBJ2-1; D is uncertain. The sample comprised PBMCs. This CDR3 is CASRAGDNNEQFF. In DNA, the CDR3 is TGTGCCAGCCGCGCCGGAGACAACAATGAGCAGTTCTTC.